The 9 T cell receptor beta chains presented below share a single source sample, sequenced in a study of T-cell reconstitution after alpha-beta-depleted transplantation in children. Unique molecular identifiers were used in preparing the TCRbeta library. TCRdb reprocessed the PCR reads via MiXCR and lists one record per CDR3 protein. The table records some 200,000 distinct CDR3 sequences, 8.5% to 10% of them present only once. The source material was PBMCs from the stem cell graft donor, sampled from the stem cell graft. The receptors come from a human donor who donated a stem cell graft to a child with acute lymphoblastic leukemia.

This clonotype was picked up a small number of times. The V call is TRBV25-1, the J call TRBJ1-5, with D possibly TRBD1 on 5 matching bases. From germline, CDR1 is MGHDK and CDR2 SYGVNS. Trimming stripped 6 bases from V and 2 bases from J, with 17 bases between. This CDR3 region has 16 residues. The CDR3 is CASSDQGYEGNQPQHF. DNA of the CDR3: TGTGCCAGCAGCGACCAGGGATACGAAGGCAATCAGCCCCAGCATTTT.

The chain couples TRBV18 to TRBJ2-7, with TRBD1 as a possible D gene (6 bases). This CDR3 is 14 amino acids long. CDR1 KGHSH and CDR2 LQKENI come from the germline V gene. V dropped 6 bases and J dropped 2 bases, with 14 bases sitting between them. The CDR3 DNA reads as TGTGCCAGCTCGGGTGGACAGCAGACCTACGAGCAGTACTTC. As protein: CASSGGQQTYEQYF.

The V call is TRBV5-1, the J call TRBJ2-1, with 8 bases identical to TRBD2. Germline CDR1 reads SGHRS; CDR2 reads YFSETQ. The J segment lost 1 base and the V segment lost 4 bases, leaving 7 bases of the junction unmatched. The length of the CDR3 is 16 residues. The CDR3 coding sequence is TGCGCCAGCAGCGATGGCGGGGGGAGGTCCTACAATGAGCAGTTCTTC. Residues: CASSDGGGRSYNEQFF.

This clonotype was found a few times. The chain joins TRBV7-8 to TRBJ1-1; 7 nucleotides align to TRBD1. Germline V gives CDR1 SGHVS, CDR2 FQNEAQ. The CDR3 is 16 residues long. V trimming: 1 base; J trimming: 0 bases; junction bases outside the gene matches: 5. CDR3 in amino acids: CASSLGTGAVNTEAFF. The CDR3 DNA reads as TGTGCCAGCAGCTTAGGAACAGGGGCGGTGAACACTGAAGCTTTCTTT.

This clonotype occurred many times. The V gene is TRBV12-3 or TRBV12-4, the J gene TRBJ1-4; the match to TRBD1 covers 7 bases. The CDR3 loop spans 14 amino acids. V lost 6 bases and J lost 4; bases outside the gene matches: 5. Here the CDR3 DNA reads TGTGCCAGCAGAACGGGACAGATTAATGAAAAACTGTTTTTT. Translated: CASRTGQINEKLFF.

A few counts support this clonotype. The chain uses TRBV27 and TRBJ2-7, with 9 bases lining up with TRBD2. CDR1 is MNHEY, CDR2 SMNVEV, per germline (reference sequence). The trim removed 6 bases at V and 6 bases at J, leaving 12 bases unmatched. This CDR3 is built from 15 residues. The CDR3 DNA follows: TGTGCCAGCAGCGACCATGGGACTAGCCGCCTCGAGCAGTACTTC. Residues: CASSDHGTSRLEQYF.

This clonotype showed up many times. CDR3 DNA: TGCGCCAGCAGCACCGATCTTGGACCCTACAATGAGCAGTTCTTC. This encodes CASSTDLGPYNEQFF. This chain links TRBV5-1 with TRBJ2-1, with D uncertain. This CDR3 region has 15 residues. Looked up from germline, CDR1 is SGHRS and CDR2 is YFSETQ. V was clipped by 4 bases and J by 2 bases, with 13 bases between them.

This clonotype was seen at least ten times. The chain couples TRBV4-1 to TRBJ1-2; D remains ambiguous. This CDR3 spans 17 amino acids. The V gene lost 0 bases and the J gene lost 1 base, with 15 bases spanning the gap. Germline values: CDR1 MGHRA, CDR2 YSYEKL. The CDR3 DNA sequence: TGCGCCAGCAGCCAAGATGGGCCAGTCCTCGATAACTATGGCTACACCTTC. Its protein product is CASSQDGPVLDNYGYTF.

The chain combines TRBV12-3 or TRBV12-4 with TRBJ1-5; the D gene is possibly TRBD1 (6 bases). CDR3 length equals 12 residues. V lost 7 bases and J lost 3, with 7 bases in between. In DNA form, the CDR3 reads TGTGCCAGCAACAGGGTCAATCAGCCCCAGCATTTT. Protein product: CASNRVNQPQHF.